Sequencing of this T cell receptor beta chain was carried out in a study of naive and memory T cell subsets. V lost 6 bases and J 3 bases, leaving 12 bases between the germline ends. Germline V lookup: CDR1 SGHTA, CDR2 FQGNSA. The CDR3 runs to 13 residues. Study results and limitations: A few larger clonotypes appeared in naive repertoires, especially CD8, possibly memory cells re-expressing CD45RA.

Notes on this clonotype: Its antigen remains unidentified.

Both TRBC1 and TRBC2 were covered by a beta constant-region primer of two equimolar oligonucleotides. Four rounds of PCR amplified the ligated cDNA using nested alpha and beta constant-region primers plus SP2. An oligonucleotide with the SP2 primer and a 12-nucleotide UMI was ligated to the cDNA 3' end. A single record per CDR3 protein comes from TCRdb applying MiXCR to the UMI-ligation and nested PCR reads. In the table there are around 93,000 distinct CDR3 sequences, around 11% of which are singletons. The chain employs TRBV7-2 and TRBJ2-7; D ambiguous. The sequence was obtained from a human donor in good health. The specimen sequenced was naive CD4+ T cells from blood. The CDR3: CASSYDRGYEQYF. In nucleotides, the CDR3 is TGTGCCAGCAGTTACGACCGAGGCTACGAGCAGTACTTC. The variable domain in full, with the rest retrieved from reference TRBV7-2 and TRBJ2-7, is GAGVSQSPSNKVTEKGKDVELRCDPISGHTALYWYRQSLGQGLEFLIYFQGNSAPDKSGLPSDRFSAERTGGSVSTLTIQRTQQEDSAVYLCASSYDRGYEQYFGPGTRLTVT.